The following is a TCR beta chain sequence with its context. Its antigen remains undetermined. One base away there is no much larger clone; base qualities are not given. TCRbeta CDR3 regions were amplified from genomic DNA using the immunoSEQ Assay, a bias-controlled multiplex PCR. Per the original workflow: Within the assay, amplification of reference gene primers was used to estimate how many nucleated cells each sample contained. Sequence reads were collapsed and filtered to measure the absolute abundance of every unique TCRbeta CDR3 rearrangement. For each sample, productive Simpson clonality was calculated by taking the square root of Simpson's diversity index across productive rearrangements. The source is immuneACCESS, and TCRdb retained only in-frame sequences with V and J called. Part of the clones is not carried over; for the studies checked, unresolved V genes explain less than half of this, and the remainder is unexplained. V, J and clone size were drawn from that table, and D and trimming were deduced from the DNA. For this sample the table gives 300,000 to 350,000 clones, of which around nine tenths were detected only once. The ten top clones hold about 4.7% of the sample.

The trim is 6 bases for V and 1 base for J, with a gap of 9 bases between the germline ends. The CDR3 runs 14 residues from the cysteine to the phenylalanine. Left in the record is the CDR3 DNA by itself, 42 bases read in frame from the first base. CDR1 is given as MDHEN and CDR2 as SYDVKM, both from the germline V gene. The record originates from a study of blood T cell repertoires in COVID-19 (dated by TCRdb to 2020 to 2021). A note on the overall study: Samples covering the acute and convalescent phases of COVID-19 were provided by collaborators in the United States, Italy and Spain. The material from the prospective study consisted of cDNA or gDNA derived from T cells, B-cell-depleted T cells, or PBMCs. Subjects who had been exposed to COVID-19, were actively infected with it, or had recovered from it provided the deeply sampled blood TCRbeta repertoires that made up the dataset. The repertoires were made available in a free public database intended to serve as a resource for research on the immune response to SARS-CoV-2. The samples were drawn from two sources: the first 160 participants of the ongoing ImmuneRACE study, and over 1,000 subjects contributed by 6 global collaborators. A de-identified subject ID, COVID-19 status, age in years and sex were almost always included in the sample metadata. Where available, HLA class I and class II types were obtained from metadata supplied by the sample provider rather than from assay-based typing. Here is what the overall study found, with its caveats: Clinical and demographic metadata were provided uncurated, with the amount varying by source and participant.

Participants in the prospective study were aged roughly 18 to 100 years, lived in under 30 United States geographic areas, and enrolled through a virtual design. To assign participants to cohorts, the prospective study relied on clinical history that participants themselves reported in a screening survey and a study questionnaire. Recovered participants in ImmuneRACE Cohort 3 were defined as having two consecutive negative NP/OP PCR tests, clearance from a healthcare professional, or resolution of symptoms. Mobile phlebotomists in the prospective study collected whole blood, serum and a nasopharyngeal or oropharyngeal swab from every participant. Additional blood draws and questionnaires over an approximately two-month period could optionally be provided by prospective study participants. Blood samples from the prospective study were shipped frozen or at room temperature prior to DNA extraction.

This clonotype originated in a man aged 25 to 40 who had recovered from COVID-19. Sequencing was performed on PBMCs or T cells enriched from blood (not recorded which). The sequence is built from TRBV28 and TRBJ2-2; a weak D assignment points to TRBD2 (5 bases agree). The CDR3 corresponds to CASRAEGNTGELFF. The DNA sequence follows: TGTGCCAGCAGAGCAGAGGGGAACACCGGGGAGCTGTTTTTT.